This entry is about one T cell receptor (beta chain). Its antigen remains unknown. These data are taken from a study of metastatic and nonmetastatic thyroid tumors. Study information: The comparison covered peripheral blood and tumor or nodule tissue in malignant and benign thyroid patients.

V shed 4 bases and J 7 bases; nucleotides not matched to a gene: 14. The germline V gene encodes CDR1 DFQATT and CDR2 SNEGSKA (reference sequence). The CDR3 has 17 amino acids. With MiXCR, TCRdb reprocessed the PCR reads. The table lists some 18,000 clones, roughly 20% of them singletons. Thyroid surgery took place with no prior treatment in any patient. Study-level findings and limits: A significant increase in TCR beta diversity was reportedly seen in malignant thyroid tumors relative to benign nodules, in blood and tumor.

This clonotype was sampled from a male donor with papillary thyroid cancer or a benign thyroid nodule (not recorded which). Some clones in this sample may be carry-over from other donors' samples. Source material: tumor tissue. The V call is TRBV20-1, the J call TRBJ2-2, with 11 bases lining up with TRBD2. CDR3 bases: TGCAGTGCTAACCTCCAGAGTAGCGGGAGGGGGTGCGGGGAGCTGTTTTTT. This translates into CSANLQSSGRGCGELFF.